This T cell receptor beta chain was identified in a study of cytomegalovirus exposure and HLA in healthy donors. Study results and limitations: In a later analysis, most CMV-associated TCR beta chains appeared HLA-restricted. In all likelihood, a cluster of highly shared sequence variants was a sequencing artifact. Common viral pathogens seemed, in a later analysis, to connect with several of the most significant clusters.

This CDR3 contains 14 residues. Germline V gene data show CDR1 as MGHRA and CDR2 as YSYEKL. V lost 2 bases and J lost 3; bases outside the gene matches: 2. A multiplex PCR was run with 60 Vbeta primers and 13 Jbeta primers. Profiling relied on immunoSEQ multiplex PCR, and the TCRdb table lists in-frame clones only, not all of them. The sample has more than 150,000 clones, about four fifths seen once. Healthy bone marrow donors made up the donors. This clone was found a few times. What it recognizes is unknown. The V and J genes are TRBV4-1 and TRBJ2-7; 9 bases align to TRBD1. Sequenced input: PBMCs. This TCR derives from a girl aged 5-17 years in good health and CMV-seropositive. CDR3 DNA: TGCGCCAGCAGCCAATGGACAGGGGACTACGAGCAGTACTTC. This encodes CASSQWTGDYEQYF.